The rows below give T cell receptor beta chains drawn from one sample of a study of monozygotic twins with inflammatory bowel disease. After re-calling the 5' RACE reads, TCRdb lists one entry per CDR3 protein, DNA absent. This sample's table has 110,000 to 150,000 distinct CDR3 sequences. The sample was blood. All receptors come from a human donor with ulcerative colitis or Crohn's disease, or a healthy co-twin of an affected twin (not recorded which). The CDR3 runs from the conserved cysteine through the conserved F or W.

j_call v_call cdr3_aa
TRBJ2-5 TRBV6-1 CASSERGWTPQETQYF
TRBJ1-5 TRBV6-1 CASSDTAVGSQPQHF
TRBJ2-7 TRBV5-1 CASSAVSYEQYF
TRBJ1-4 TRBV10-3 CAISNRVVDEKLFF
TRBJ2-2 TRBV20-1 CSAPKGGSTNTGELFF
TRBJ1-2 TRBV6-1 CASTAGTANYGYTF
TRBJ1-5 TRBV20-1 CSARVATGIQPQHF
TRBJ1-2 TRBV14 CASSPYNALDYGYTF
TRBJ2-7 TRBV5-4 CASSLDISGKEQYF
TRBJ2-3 TRBV5-1 CASSWRTLREDTQYF
TRBJ2-5 TRBV9 CASSGLAGEVETQYF
TRBJ2-7 TRBV19 CASSSWGYEQYF
TRBJ2-2 TRBV12-3/TRBV12-4 CASSQNHGTSGAGELFF
TRBJ2-7 TRBV5-1 CASSLANIGEQYF
TRBJ1-1 TRBV5-1 CASSLRTGMNTEAFF
TRBJ2-7 TRBV5-1 CASSLEPNYEQYF
TRBJ1-2 TRBV7-2 CASSLEGGPNYGYTF
TRBJ2-3 TRBV27 CASSGPRTSGRRGTDTQYF
TRBJ2-1 TRBV5-8 CASSLTRGPGEQFF
TRBJ2-7 TRBV20-1 CSASVPGLAPYEQYF
TRBJ2-1 TRBV12-5 CASGLTSGHPNEQFF
TRBJ1-1 TRBV6-2/TRBV6-3 CASSPTGGYTVAFF
TRBJ2-1 TRBV25-1 CASSEWKATNEQFF
TRBJ2-4 TRBV20-1 CSARGLAGEVIQYF
TRBJ1-2 TRBV7-9 CASSLGGAGYGYTF
TRBJ2-7 TRBV21-1 CASSKEGQGHPANEQYF
TRBJ1-1 TRBV6-2/TRBV6-3 CASSYSGRLAEAFF
TRBJ2-7 TRBV30 CASHPGTGVEQYF
TRBJ2-1 TRBV20-1 CSAPGQGSLYNEQFF
TRBJ2-7 TRBV7-8 CASSSLWEQYF
TRBJ1-5 TRBV29-1 CSVDRGLINQPQHF
TRBJ2-1 TRBV20-1 CSARLAGGTGEQFF
TRBJ2-2 TRBV12-3/TRBV12-4 CASSSLGGGTGELFF
TRBJ2-2 TRBV5-1 CASRPIQSSGELFF
TRBJ2-1 TRBV4-1 CASSRATGDEQFF
TRBJ1-1 TRBV5-1 CASSRLLSTEAFF
TRBJ1-5 TRBV19 CASSAWDTNQPQHF
TRBJ1-3 TRBV27 CASSVRGRGRRRGNTIYF
TRBJ1-1 TRBV5-1 CASSSDVNTEAFF
TRBJ2-2 TRBV4-1 CASSRPPRQGNTGELFF
TRBJ1-6 TRBV4-2 CASSQTGSSYNSPLHF
TRBJ1-1 TRBV30 CAWSRDPMNTEAFF
TRBJ2-2 TRBV29-1 CSARPPDGNTGELFF
TRBJ2-1 TRBV12-3/TRBV12-4 CASSSLAGSYNEQFF
TRBJ2-2 TRBV28 CASSDGGAGGYGELFF
TRBJ2-3 TRBV10-3 CAITAGGTDTQYF
TRBJ2-7 TRBV7-3 CASSPTSGRAEQYF
TRBJ1-6 TRBV9 CASSPGRSPLHF
TRBJ2-3 TRBV6-2/TRBV6-3 CASSYSKVQGADTQYF
TRBJ1-5 TRBV7-2 CASSLLRGNQPQHF
TRBJ2-1 TRBV4-3 CASSKLAGGPIEQFF
TRBJ2-7 TRBV20-1 CSATDRGPGIGYEQYF